This is a list of T cell receptor beta chains from one sample in a study of shared clonotypes between healthy human individuals. Method: immunoSEQ multiplex PCR; TCRdb's copy keeps in-frame clones and lacks some. The sample comprises around 2.1 million clones, just over 90% of which are singletons, and roughly 1.8% rests with the top ten. The sequencing sample was made of naive CD8+ T cells from PBMCs. These receptors originate from a man aged 18 to 30 in good health. Some clones in this sample may be carry-over from other donors' samples. Both conserved end residues are part of each CDR3. D genes are given only for firm matches. Clone size is shown for a subset of rows, as once, few, many or a class of expanded clone.

cdr3_aa cdr3_nt j_call d_call clone_size v_call
CASRPFLSYNEQFF TGTGCCAGCAGACCATTCCTCTCCTACAATGAGCAGTTCTTC TRBJ2-1 . . TRBV7-6
CASRGLNYNEQFF TGTGCCAGCCGGGGACTGAACTACAATGAGCAGTTCTTC TRBJ2-1 . . TRBV27
CASSTIAGSETQYF TGTGCCAGCAGTACCATAGCGGGATCGGAGACCCAGTACTTC TRBJ2-5 TRBD2 . TRBV27
CASNLSGDEQFF TGTGCCAGCAACCTCTCTGGGGATGAGCAGTTCTTC TRBJ2-1 . . TRBV9
CASSFRGGGTDTQYF TGTGCCAGCAGTTTCCGGGGCGGAGGCACAGATACGCAGTATTTT TRBJ2-3 . . TRBV6-5
CASSYRAKTQYF TGTGCCAGCAGTTACAGGGCGAAGACCCAGTACTTC TRBJ2-5 . . TRBV28
CASSLVGVGETQYF TGTGCCAGCAGCTTAGTCGGCGTTGGGGAGACCCAGTACTTC TRBJ2-5 . . TRBV7-9
CASSRTGAIGIGNTEAFF TGTGCCAGTAGCCGGACAGGGGCTATAGGAATTGGGAACACTGAAGCTTTCTTT TRBJ1-1 TRBD1 . TRBV19
CASSLSPRQVRAYEQYF TGTGCCAGCAGTTTATCTCCCCGACAGGTTAGGGCCTACGAGCAGTACTTC TRBJ2-7 . . TRBV28
CASSFAQGEYGYTF TGTGCCAGCAGCTTCGCCCAGGGGGAGTATGGCTACACCTTC TRBJ1-2 TRBD1 . TRBV5-5
CASSYSFMGRIYEQYF TGTGCCAGCAGTTACTCTTTTATGGGACGGATCTACGAGCAGTACTTC TRBJ2-7 . . TRBV6-5
CASSNQGLSHYEQYF TGTGCCAGCAGCAATCAGGGGCTTTCTCACTACGAGCAGTACTTC TRBJ2-7 . once TRBV28
CASSLSAGPTYEQYF TGTGCCAGCAGTTTATCTGCGGGACCTACCTACGAGCAGTACTTC TRBJ2-7 . once TRBV27
CASSQPAGPGAGELFF TGTGCCAGTAGTCAGCCGGCCGGGCCCGGGGCCGGGGAGCTGTTTTTT TRBJ2-2 . . TRBV19
CASSNRQGAYEQYF TGTGCCAGCAGTAACAGACAGGGGGCGTACGAGCAGTACTTC TRBJ2-7 TRBD1 . TRBV6-1
CASSPYNAGVNTEAFF TGCGCCAGCAGCCCATACAACGCAGGGGTGAACACTGAAGCTTTCTTT TRBJ1-1 . . TRBV5-1
CASSFGTSYGTPPYF TGTGCCAGCAGCTTCGGGACTAGTTACGGGACTCCCCCGTACTTC TRBJ2-5 TRBD2 . TRBV7-6
CASSEGKRPYNEQFF TGTGCCAGCAGTGAGGGGAAAAGACCCTACAATGAGCAGTTCTTC TRBJ2-1 . . TRBV6-1
CASSVGLAGTNEQYF TGTGCCAGCAGCGTAGGTCTAGCGGGGACCAACGAGCAGTACTTC TRBJ2-7 TRBD2 once TRBV9
CASSYAGELFF TGTGCCAGCAGTTATGCCGGGGAGCTGTTTTTT TRBJ2-2 . . TRBV28
CASSKGQMTGELFF TGTGCCAGCAGCAAGGGACAGATGACCGGGGAGCTGTTTTTT TRBJ2-2 TRBD1 . TRBV13
CASSLATATNEKLFF TGTGCCAGCAGCTTAGCGACGGCAACTAATGAAAAACTGTTTTTT TRBJ1-4 . . TRBV7-8
CASSALGSSDTQYF TGTGCCAGCAGTGCCCTGGGGAGCTCAGATACGCAGTATTTT TRBJ2-3 . . TRBV7-3
CASNPQQGEDQPQHF TGTGCCAGCAACCCTCAGCAGGGAGAGGATCAGCCCCAGCATTTT TRBJ1-5 . few TRBV21-1
CASTLGAGGTYEQYF TGTGCCAGTACCCTAGGGGCAGGGGGTACCTACGAGCAGTACTTC TRBJ2-7 TRBD1 few TRBV19
CSVEFRTLSGNTIYF TGCAGCGTTGAGTTCAGGACCCTCTCTGGAAACACCATATATTTT TRBJ1-3 . . TRBV29-1